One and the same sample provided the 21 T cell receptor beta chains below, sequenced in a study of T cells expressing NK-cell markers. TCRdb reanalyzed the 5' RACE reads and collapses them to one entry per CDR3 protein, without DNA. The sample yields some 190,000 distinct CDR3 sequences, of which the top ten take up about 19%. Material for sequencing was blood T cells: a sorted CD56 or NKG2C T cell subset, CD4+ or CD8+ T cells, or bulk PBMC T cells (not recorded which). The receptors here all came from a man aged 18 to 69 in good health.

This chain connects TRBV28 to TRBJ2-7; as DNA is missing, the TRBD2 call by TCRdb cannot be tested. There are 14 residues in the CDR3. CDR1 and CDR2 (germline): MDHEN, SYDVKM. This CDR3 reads CASSLIRQGYEQYF.

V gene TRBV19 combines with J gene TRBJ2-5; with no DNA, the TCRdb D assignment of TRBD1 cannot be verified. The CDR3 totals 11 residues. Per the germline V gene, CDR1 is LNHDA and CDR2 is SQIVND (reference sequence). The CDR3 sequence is CASSDWRGQYF.

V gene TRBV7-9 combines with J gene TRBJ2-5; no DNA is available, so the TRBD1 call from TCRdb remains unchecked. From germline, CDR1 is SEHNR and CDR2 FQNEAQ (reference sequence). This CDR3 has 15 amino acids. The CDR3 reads CASSLVQGWLETQYF.

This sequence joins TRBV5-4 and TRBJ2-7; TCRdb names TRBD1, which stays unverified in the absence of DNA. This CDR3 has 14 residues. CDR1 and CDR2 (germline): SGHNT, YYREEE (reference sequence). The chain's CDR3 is CASSSPYLGGEQYF.

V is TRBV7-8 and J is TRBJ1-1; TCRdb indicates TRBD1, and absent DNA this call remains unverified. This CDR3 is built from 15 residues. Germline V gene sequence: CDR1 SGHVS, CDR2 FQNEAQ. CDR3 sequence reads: CASSLGGQLNTEAFF.

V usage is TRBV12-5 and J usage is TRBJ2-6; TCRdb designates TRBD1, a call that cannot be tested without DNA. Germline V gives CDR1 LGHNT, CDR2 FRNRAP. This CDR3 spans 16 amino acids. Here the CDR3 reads CASGFATGTGANVLTF.

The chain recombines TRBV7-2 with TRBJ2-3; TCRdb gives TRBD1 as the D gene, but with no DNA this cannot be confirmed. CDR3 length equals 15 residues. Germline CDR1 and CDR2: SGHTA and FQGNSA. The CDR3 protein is CASSFSGGAADTQYF.

The CDR3 region is CASSQYTGGDAGELFF. The chain employs TRBV14 and TRBJ2-2; TCRdb picks TRBD1, but there is no DNA to check that call. Germline V gene lookup returns CDR1 SGHDN and CDR2 FVKESK. This CDR3 comprises 16 residues.

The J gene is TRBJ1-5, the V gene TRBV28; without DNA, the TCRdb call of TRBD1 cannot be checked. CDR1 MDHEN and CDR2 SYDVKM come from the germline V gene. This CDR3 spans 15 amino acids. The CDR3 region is CASSLDRDGDQPQHF.

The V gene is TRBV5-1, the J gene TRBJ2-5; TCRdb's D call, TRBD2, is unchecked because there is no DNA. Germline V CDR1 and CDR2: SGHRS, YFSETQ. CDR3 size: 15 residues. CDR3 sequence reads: CASSSNNERGETQYF. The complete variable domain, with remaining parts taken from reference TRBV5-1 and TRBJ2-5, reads KAGVTQTPRYLIKTRGQQVTLSCSPISGHRSVSWYQQTPGQGLQFLFEYFSETQRNKGNFPGRFSGRQFSNSRSEMNVSTLELGDSALYLCASSSNNERGETQYFGPGTRLLVL.

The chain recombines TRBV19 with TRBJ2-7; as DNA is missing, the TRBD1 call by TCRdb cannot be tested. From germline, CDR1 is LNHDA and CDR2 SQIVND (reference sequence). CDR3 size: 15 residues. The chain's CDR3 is CASSIAGGNTYEQYF. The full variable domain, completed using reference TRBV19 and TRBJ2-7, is DGGITQSPKYLFRKEGQNVTLSCEQNLNHDAMYWYRQDPGQGLRLIYYSQIVNDFQKGDIAEGYSVSREKKESFPLTVTSAQKNPTAFYLCASSIAGGNTYEQYFGPGTRLTVT.

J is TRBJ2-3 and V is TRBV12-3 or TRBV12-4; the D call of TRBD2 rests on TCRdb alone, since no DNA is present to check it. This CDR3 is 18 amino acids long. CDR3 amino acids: CASSSRTSGRGSTDTQYF.

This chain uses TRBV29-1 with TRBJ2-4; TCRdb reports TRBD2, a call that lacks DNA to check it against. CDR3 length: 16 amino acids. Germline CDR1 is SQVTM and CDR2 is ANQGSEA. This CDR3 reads CSVKNWLSEGKNIQYF.

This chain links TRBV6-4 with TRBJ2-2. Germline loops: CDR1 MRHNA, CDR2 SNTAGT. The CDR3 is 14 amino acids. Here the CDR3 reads CASSVSEETGELFF.

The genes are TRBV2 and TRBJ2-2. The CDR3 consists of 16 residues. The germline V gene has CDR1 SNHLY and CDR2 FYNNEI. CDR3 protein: CASSEPRISGTGELFF.

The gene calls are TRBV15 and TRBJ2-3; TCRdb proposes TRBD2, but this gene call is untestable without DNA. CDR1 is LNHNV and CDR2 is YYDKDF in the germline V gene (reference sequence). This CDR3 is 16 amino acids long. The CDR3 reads CATSRTWLADTDTQYF.

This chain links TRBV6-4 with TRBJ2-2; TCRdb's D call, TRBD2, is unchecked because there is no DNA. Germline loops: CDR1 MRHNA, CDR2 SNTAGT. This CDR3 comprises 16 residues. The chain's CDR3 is CASSDSKRGVTGELFF.

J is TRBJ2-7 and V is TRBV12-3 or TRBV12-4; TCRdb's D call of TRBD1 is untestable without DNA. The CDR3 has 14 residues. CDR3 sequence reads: CASRTAGASYEQYF.

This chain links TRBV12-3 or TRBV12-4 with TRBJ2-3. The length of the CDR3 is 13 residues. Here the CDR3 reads CASSFLSTDTQYF.

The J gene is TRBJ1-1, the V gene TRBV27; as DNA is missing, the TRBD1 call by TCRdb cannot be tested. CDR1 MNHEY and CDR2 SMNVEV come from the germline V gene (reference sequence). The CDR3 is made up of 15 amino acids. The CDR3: CASSLLSQGVTEAFF.

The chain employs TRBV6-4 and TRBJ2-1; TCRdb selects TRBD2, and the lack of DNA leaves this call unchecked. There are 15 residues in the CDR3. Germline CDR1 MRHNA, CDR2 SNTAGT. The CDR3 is CASSDGTSPTDEQFF.